The next 11 T cell receptor beta chains were all read from a single sample in a study of cytomegalovirus exposure and HLA in healthy donors (dated by TCRdb to the late 2010s). The library was generated by the immunoSEQ multiplex PCR assay. TCRdb limited this immuneACCESS table to in-frame rearrangements with V and J called. A share of clones is missing; checked studies link under half to unresolved V genes, and the rest is unexplained. The sample records some 170,000 clones, more than 75% of which are singletons. The top ten clones comprise 2% to 3% of the sample. Sequencing was performed on PBMCs. Receptor source: a man younger than 30 in good health and CMV-seropositive.

The chain couples TRBV5-1 to TRBJ2-1; D gene uncertain. The CDR3 loop spans 13 amino acids. Germline-derived CDR1 and CDR2 are SGHRS and YFSETQ. Trimming cost V 3 bases and J 10 bases, with 14 bases left between them. CDR3 in DNA: TGCGCCAGCAGCTCTCCGTGGGCCTCAGAGCAGTTCTTC. This codes for CASSSPWASEQFF.

Worth noting for this clone: Other DNA sequences in the same sample also yield this CDR3. The V and J genes are TRBV4-1 and TRBJ1-5, with 7 bases aligning to TRBD1. V trimming: 1 base; J trimming: 4 bases; junction bases outside the gene matches: 1. This CDR3 has 14 residues. The germline CDR1 and CDR2 sequences are MGHRA and YSYEKL. CDR3 nucleotides: TGCGCCAGCAGCCAAGCAGGGGGGAATCAGCCCCAGCATTTT. This encodes CASSQAGGNQPQHF.

For this clone: The germline gene is not matched at one end of the junction; a read error may be the cause. The V gene is TRBV7-7, the J gene TRBJ2-2; a possible D gene is TRBD1 (6 bases). The CDR3 spans 14 residues. Germline CDR1 SSHAT, CDR2 FNYEAQ (reference sequence). DNA for the CDR3: TGTGCTAGCAGCTTACAACAGGGAACCGGGGAGCTGTTTTTT. Residues: CASSLQQGTGELFF.

This clone was found a few times. V and J are TRBV28 and TRBJ2-1, with TRBD2 matching 7 bases. The CDR3 totals 14 residues. From germline, CDR1 is MDHEN and CDR2 SYDVKM. J gave up 7 bases and V 10 bases, and 13 bases lay outside the gene matches. The CDR3 DNA reads as TGTGCCATCCAGCGGGGCAAAGGAGTGAATGAGCAGTTCTTC. This encodes CAIQRGKGVNEQFF.

J is TRBJ2-1 and V is TRBV20-1; the D is unclear. This CDR3 comprises 11 residues. Germline assignment: CDR1 DFQATT and CDR2 SNEGSKA (reference sequence). The germline V and J ends were trimmed by 5 bases and 3 bases, with 5 bases remaining between them. This chain's CDR3 is CSAPIYNEQFF. Written as DNA, the CDR3 is TGCAGTGCTCCAATCTACAATGAGCAGTTCTTC.

The genes are TRBV5-1 and TRBJ2-3, with 9 bases that match TRBD2. Germline V gene data show CDR1 as SGHRS and CDR2 as YFSETQ. V was clipped by 0 bases and J by 5 bases; unmatched bases: 4. The CDR3 sequence is 15 residues long. CDR3 protein: CASSLGAGGRDTQYF. As DNA, the CDR3 is TGCGCCAGCAGCTTGGGTGCGGGAGGGAGAGATACGCAGTATTTT. Variable domain in full (rest from reference TRBV5-1 and TRBJ2-3): KAGVTQTPRYLIKTRGQQVTLSCSPISGHRSVSWYQQTPGQGLQFLFEYFSETQRNKGNFPGRFSGRQFSNSRSEMNVSTLELGDSALYLCASSLGAGGRDTQYFGPGTRLTVL.

The chain couples TRBV30 to TRBJ2-1; tentative D call: TRBD1 (6 bases). Germline V gene sequence: CDR1 GTSNPN, CDR2 SVGIG (reference sequence). Trimming cost V 0 bases and J 7 bases, with 13 bases left between them. This CDR3 region has 14 residues. The CDR3 protein is CAWSVGQGWNEQFF. In DNA form, the CDR3 reads TGTGCCTGGAGTGTAGGTCAGGGGTGGAATGAGCAGTTCTTC. Based on the CDR3 plus reference TRBV30 and TRBJ2-1, the full variable domain is SQTIHQWPATLVQPVGSPLSLECTVEGTSNPNLYWYRQAAGRGLQLLFYSVGIGQISSEVPQNLSASRPQDRQFILSSKKLLLSDSGFYLCAWSVGQGWNEQFFGPGTRLTVL.

The V gene is TRBV14, the J gene TRBJ1-1; the D gene is possibly TRBD1 (5 bases). The CDR3 covers 12 residues. Germline V CDR1 and CDR2: SGHDN, FVKESK. Deletions cut 4 bases from V and 6 bases from J, with 9 bases between. The CDR3 here is CASSRGNSEAFF. CDR3 bases: TGTGCCAGCAGCCGGGGCAACTCTGAAGCTTTCTTT.

This clone was observed once. The gene calls are TRBV30 and TRBJ2-3; D is possibly TRBD2 (5 bases). The germline gives CDR1 GTSNPN, CDR2 SVGIG (reference sequence). The CDR3 runs to 13 residues. V shed 7 bases and J shed 1 base, with 12 bases lying between them. Here the CDR3 reads CAFVGRGTDTQYF. In nucleotides, the CDR3 is TGTGCCTTCGTCGGGCGGGGCACAGATACGCAGTATTTT.

The chain carries TRBV11-1 and TRBJ2-6; D is possibly TRBD2 (5 bases). Per germline, CDR1 SGHAT and CDR2 FQDESV (reference sequence). The CDR3 contains 13 residues. V dropped 10 bases and J dropped 4 bases, with 11 bases sitting between them. The CDR3 sequence is CATSPGGANVLTF. The CDR3 bases are TGTGCCACTTCTCCGGGGGGGGCCAACGTCCTGACTTTC.

The V and J genes are TRBV7-9 and TRBJ2-5, with 7 bases that match TRBD2. V shed 5 bases, J shed 5 bases, and the junction held 5 bases outside the gene matches. This CDR3 is built from 13 residues. Germline V CDR1 and CDR2: SEHNR, FQNEAQ (reference sequence). CDR3: CASSPRDYETQYF. In nucleotides, the CDR3 is TGTGCCAGCAGCCCTAGGGACTACGAGACCCAGTACTTC.